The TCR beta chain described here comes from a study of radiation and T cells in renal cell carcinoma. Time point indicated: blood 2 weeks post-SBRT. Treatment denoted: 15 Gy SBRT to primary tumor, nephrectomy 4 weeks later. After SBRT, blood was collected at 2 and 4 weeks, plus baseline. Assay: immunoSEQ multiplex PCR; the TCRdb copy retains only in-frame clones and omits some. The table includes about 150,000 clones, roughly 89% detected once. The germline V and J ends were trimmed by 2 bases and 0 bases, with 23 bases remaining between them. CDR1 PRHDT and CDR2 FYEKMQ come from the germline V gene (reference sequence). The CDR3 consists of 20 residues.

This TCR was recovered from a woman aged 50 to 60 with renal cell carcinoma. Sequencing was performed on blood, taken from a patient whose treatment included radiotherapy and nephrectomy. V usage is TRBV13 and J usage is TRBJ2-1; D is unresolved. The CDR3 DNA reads TGTGCCAGCAGCTTAAGGTCTTGGCAGGCCGGCAGCCGCTCCTACAATGAGCAGTTCTTC. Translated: CASSLRSWQAGSRSYNEQFF.